These 23 T cell receptor beta chains originate from one sample sequenced in a study of shared clonotypes between healthy human individuals. Clones were sequenced by immunoSEQ multiplex PCR, and TCRdb holds only the in-frame ones, with some missing. The table lists 1.6 million or so clones, 95% to 97% of them singletons. The sequencing input was naive CD4+ T cells sorted from blood. Subset noted: CD45RA+ positively selected. The receptors were sampled from a man in his thirties or forties in good health.

The CDR3 coding sequence is TGCGCCAGCAGCCAAGACGGGACAGAAAATGAAAAACTGTTTTTT. It yields the protein CASSQDGTENEKLFF. The chain has TRBV4-1 and TRBJ1-4, with 7 bases fitting TRBD1. CDR3 length equals 15 residues. J gave up 5 bases and V 0 bases, and 3 bases lay outside the gene matches. Looked up from germline, CDR1 is MGHRA and CDR2 is YSYEKL.

The chain joins TRBV7-3 to TRBJ2-5; 11 nucleotides agree with TRBD2. The V gene end was trimmed by 2 bases and the J gene end by 5 bases; junction bases not matched to a gene: 7. The CDR3 is made up of 16 amino acids. Germline assignment: CDR1 SGHTA and CDR2 FQGTGA. CDR3 amino acids: CASSLRGLAGRETQYF. The CDR3 region has the DNA TGTGCCAGCAGCTTACGTGGACTAGCGGGCAGGGAGACCCAGTACTTC.

This sequence joins TRBV19 and TRBJ2-7, with 10 bases identical to TRBD2. This CDR3 is 15 amino acids long. CDR1 is LNHDA, CDR2 SQIVND, per germline (reference sequence). V shed 7 bases, J shed 5 bases, and the junction held 11 bases outside the gene matches. The CDR3 DNA follows: TGTGCCAGTACCCGGGGAGGGCTAGCGGGAGACGAGCAGTACTTC. Protein product: CASTRGGLAGDEQYF.

This chain joins TRBV10-1 and TRBJ2-3, with TRBD2 matching over 12 bases. The germline V gene has CDR1 WNHNN and CDR2 SYGVQD (reference sequence). CDR3 length: 17 amino acids. Trimming took 3 bases from V and 4 from J; bases not matched to a gene: 8. The CDR3 reads CASSEGVTSGSSDTQYF. Here the CDR3 DNA reads TGCGCCAGCAGTGAAGGTGTGACTAGCGGGAGTTCAGATACGCAGTATTTT.

The CDR3 protein is CASSFLPKAGGLNEQFF. Written as DNA, the CDR3 is TGTGCCAGCAGCTTCCTGCCAAAGGCGGGAGGGCTCAATGAGCAGTTCTTC. The chain links TRBV7-8 to TRBJ2-1; 9 nucleotides match TRBD2. The CDR3 is 17 residues long. CDR1 SGHVS and CDR2 FQNEAQ come from the germline V gene. J gave up 6 bases and V 3 bases, and 12 bases lay outside the gene matches.

In this sample, this clone turned up once. V and J are TRBV5-6 and TRBJ2-4; D possibly corresponds to TRBD2 (6 bases). Deletions cut 2 bases from V and 9 bases from J, with 15 bases between. Germline V gene sequence: CDR1 SGHDT, CDR2 YYEEEE. The CDR3 consists of 14 residues. The CDR3 DNA reads TGTGCCAGCAGCTTTTCCTCCCCGGAGGGCATTCAGTACTTC. This translates into CASSFSSPEGIQYF.

On this clone: Other nucleotide sequences in the sample specify the same CDR3. The genes are TRBV9 and TRBJ2-1; 13 bases are a match to TRBD2. This CDR3 has 16 residues. The V and J ends lost 4 bases and 4 bases, in that order; junction bases with no gene match: 5. CDR1 and CDR2 from the germline V gene are SGDLS and YYNGEE. CDR3: CASSPGLAGAYNEQFF. The CDR3 nucleotides are TGTGCCAGCAGCCCCGGACTAGCGGGAGCGTACAATGAGCAGTTCTTC.

The chain joins TRBV7-2 to TRBJ1-1; D uncertain. Germline CDR1 and CDR2: SGHTA and FQGNSA. This CDR3 is 13 amino acids long. V lost 6 bases and J lost 3, with 11 bases in between. CDR3 sequence: CASRWRGHTEAFF. The DNA of the CDR3 is TGTGCCAGCAGGTGGAGAGGGCACACTGAAGCTTTCTTT.

This clone has just one count. The J gene is TRBJ1-2, the V gene TRBV19; no definite D call. The CDR3 runs to 16 residues. The V gene's germline CDR1 is LNHDA and CDR2 SQIVND (reference sequence). V was cut by 4 bases and J by 8 bases, with 23 bases left in between. In DNA, the CDR3 is TGTGCCAGTAGTACAAGGACTAAAGGACTTCTGGGAGGCTACACCTTC. Residues: CASSTRTKGLLGGYTF.

V usage is TRBV7-2 and J usage is TRBJ1-2; 10 bases match TRBD1. Trimming cost V 2 bases and J 4 bases; bases outside gene matches: 4. CDR3 size: 15 residues. Germline V gene lookup returns CDR1 SGHTA and CDR2 FQGNSA. Written as DNA, the CDR3 is TGTGCCAGCAGCTTACCGAGGACAGGGGGCTATGGCTACACCTTC. It specifies CASSLPRTGGYGYTF. Full variable domain (outside the CDR3, taken from reference TRBV7-2 and TRBJ1-2): GAGVSQSPSNKVTEKGKDVELRCDPISGHTALYWYRQSLGQGLEFLIYFQGNSAPDKSGLPSDRFSAERTGGSVSTLTIQRTQQEDSAVYLCASSLPRTGGYGYTFGSGTRLTVV.

This rearrangement joins TRBV6-1 to TRBJ1-1, with D tentatively TRBD1 (5 bases). Trimming stripped 8 bases from V and 4 bases from J, with 14 bases between. This CDR3 comprises 13 residues. CDR1 and CDR2 from the germline V gene are MNHNS and SASEGT. CDR3 amino acids: CASGHGWGTEAFF. DNA of the CDR3: TGTGCCAGCGGACACGGATGGGGCACTGAAGCTTTCTTT.

The chain has TRBV5-4 and TRBJ1-5, with D unresolved. Germline lookup yields CDR1 SGHNT and CDR2 YYREEE (reference sequence). CDR3 size: 13 residues. V lost 4 bases to trimming and J lost 3 bases, with 8 bases between them. In DNA, the CDR3 is TGTGCCAGCAGCCAGGACTCCAATCAGCCCCAGCATTTT. It codes for CASSQDSNQPQHF.

This chain joins TRBV20-1 and TRBJ2-7, with D unresolved. Trimming pared 3 bases from V and 6 bases from J, leaving 3 bases between. Germline V gives CDR1 DFQATT, CDR2 SNEGSKA (reference sequence). This CDR3 is 9 amino acids long. The CDR3: CSASREQYF. In nucleotides, the CDR3 is TGCAGTGCTAGTCGCGAGCAGTACTTC.

V and J are TRBV6-6 and TRBJ1-3, with D possibly TRBD1 on 6 matching bases. Germline V lookup: CDR1 MNHNY, CDR2 SVGAGI (reference sequence). The CDR3 totals 13 residues. V was cut by 8 bases and J by 0 bases, with 8 bases left in between. CDR3 sequence (DNA): TGTGCCAGCCGGGACAACTCTGGAAACACCATATATTTT. This encodes CASRDNSGNTIYF.

The rearrangement uses TRBV5-1 and TRBJ2-5, with 13 bases lining up with TRBD2. This CDR3 region has 16 residues. The germline CDR1 and CDR2 sequences are SGHRS and YFSETQ. V lost 4 bases to trimming and J lost 4 bases; unmatched junction nucleotides: 7. DNA of the CDR3: TGCGCCAGCAGCAGAAGGACTAGCGGGAGTCGAGAGACCCAGTACTTC. It yields the protein CASSRRTSGSRETQYF.

The chain couples TRBV7-9 to TRBJ1-2; tentatively, D is TRBD1 (6 bases). Germline-derived CDR1 and CDR2 are SEHNR and FQNEAQ (reference sequence). The CDR3 runs to 19 residues. V gave up 2 bases and J gave up 0 bases, with 22 bases separating them. CDR3 bases: TGTGCCAGCAGCTTATTTTTCAGGACAGAGTTAACTTCTAACTATGGCTACACCTTC. Its translation: CASSLFFRTELTSNYGYTF.

V gene TRBV5-4 combines with J gene TRBJ2-1, with D possibly matching TRBD2 (6 bases). Germline V gives CDR1 SGHNT, CDR2 YYREEE (reference sequence). The V end lost 4 bases, the J end lost 8 bases, and 19 bases lay between the germline ends. This CDR3 spans 15 amino acids. The DNA of the CDR3 is TGTGCCAGCAGCCCGCTAAGGGACTTAATAGATGAGCAGTTCTTC. Protein: CASSPLRDLIDEQFF. The complete variable domain, with remaining parts taken from reference TRBV5-4 and TRBJ2-1, reads ETGVTQSPTHLIKTRGQQVTLRCSSQSGHNTVSWYQQALGQGPQFIFQYYREEENGRGNFPPRFSGLQFPNYSSELNVNALELDDSALYLCASSPLRDLIDEQFFGPGTRLTVL.

V usage is TRBV10-2 and J usage is TRBJ2-1; 11 bases are a match to TRBD2. This CDR3 is built from 15 residues. Germline V gene sequence: CDR1 WSHSY, CDR2 SAAADI. Germline trimming cut 4 bases from V and 1 base from J; bases unmatched to any gene: 0. The CDR3 DNA reads TGCGCCAGCAGTGCTAGCGGGGGGTCCTACAATGAGCAGTTCTTC. It encodes CASSASGGSYNEQFF.

This clone was detected only once. The V and J genes are TRBV7-9 and TRBJ2-2; no firm D call. V dropped 2 bases and J dropped 7 bases, with 5 bases sitting between them. The germline V gene encodes CDR1 SEHNR and CDR2 FQNEAQ (reference sequence). This CDR3 comprises 12 residues. Here the CDR3 DNA reads TGTGCCAGCAGCTTAATTCTCGGGGAGCTGTTTTTT. Encoded protein: CASSLILGELFF.

The rearrangement uses TRBV7-6 and TRBJ2-7; D is perhaps TRBD2 (6 bases). Germline CDR1 is SGHVS and CDR2 is FNYEAQ. Deletions cut 5 bases from V and 3 bases from J, with 17 bases between. This CDR3 spans 15 amino acids. The CDR3, as DNA: TGTGCCAGCAGCAACACCCCTTCGGGGGACTACGAGCAGTACTTC. It codes for CASSNTPSGDYEQYF. Drawing the rest from reference TRBV7-6 and TRBJ2-7, the complete variable domain is GAGVSQSPRYKVTKRGQDVALRCDPISGHVSLYWYRQALGQGPEFLTYFNYEAQQDKSGLPNDRFSAERPEGSISTLTIQRTEQRDSAMYRCASSNTPSGDYEQYFGPGTRLTVT.

V and J are TRBV6-9 and TRBJ2-7; TRBD1 or TRBD2 may be the D gene (5 bases each). Looked up from germline, CDR1 is MNHGY and CDR2 is SVAAGI. CDR3 length: 12 amino acids. V lost 9 bases and J lost 6, with 15 bases in between. CDR3 sequence reads: CASGDAYLEQYF. As DNA, the CDR3 is TGTGCCAGTGGGGACGCCTACCTCGAGCAGTACTTC.

This rearrangement joins TRBV6-5 to TRBJ2-1; 9 bases map to TRBD1. CDR3 length: 15 residues. Germline lookup yields CDR1 MNHEY and CDR2 SVGAGI. After removal of 6 bases from V and 6 bases from J, the junction contained 9 bases not matched to a gene. The CDR3 DNA reads as TGTGCCAGCAGACGAACAGGGGGCGGTTTCAATGAGCAGTTCTTC. Its protein product is CASRRTGGGFNEQFF.

V gene TRBV19 combines with J gene TRBJ1-5; D possibly corresponds to TRBD1 (5 bases). The CDR3 covers 16 residues. The germline gives CDR1 LNHDA, CDR2 SQIVND (reference sequence). Trimming cost V 7 bases and J 3 bases, with 19 bases left between them. The CDR3 reads CASTPTRQGANQPQHF. DNA of the CDR3: TGTGCCAGTACCCCCACACGGCAGGGAGCCAATCAGCCCCAGCATTTT.